This T cell receptor (beta chain) comes out of a study of T-cell reconstitution after alpha-beta-depleted transplantation in children. Study conclusions and caveats: The origin of high day-60 TCRbeta diversity in some patients lay in surviving recipient T cells and thymic progenitors.

Trimming shortened V by 0 bases and J by 9 bases, and 9 bases separated the two germline ends. Germline V gene data show CDR1 as DFQATT and CDR2 as SNEGSKA (reference sequence). The CDR3 contains 11 residues. As it was prepared, the TCRbeta library received unique molecular identifiers. TCRdb called the PCR reads again in MiXCR, with one record for every CDR3 protein. The top ten clones hold around 14% of a sample with 55,000 to 85,000 distinct CDR3 sequences, approximately 11% of them seen once. This clonotype was seen ten or more times. Its antigen is as yet unknown. Specimen: PBMCs, collected before TCRalphabeta/CD19-depleted stem cell transplant. V is TRBV20-1 and J is TRBJ2-7, with no clear D. The receptor was derived from a boy between 10 and 17 years old with acute myeloid leukemia, due to receive a stem cell transplant. The CDR3 sequence is CSARDQILQYF. The CDR3 coding sequence is TGCAGTGCTAGAGATCAAATCCTGCAGTACTTC.